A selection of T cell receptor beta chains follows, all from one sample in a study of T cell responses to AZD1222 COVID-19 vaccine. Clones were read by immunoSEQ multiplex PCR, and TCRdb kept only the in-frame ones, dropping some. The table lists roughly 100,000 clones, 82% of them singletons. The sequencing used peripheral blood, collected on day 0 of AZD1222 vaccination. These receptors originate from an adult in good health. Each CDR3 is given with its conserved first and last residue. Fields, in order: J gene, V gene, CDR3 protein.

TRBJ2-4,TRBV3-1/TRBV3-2,CASSQDVGFSKNIQYF
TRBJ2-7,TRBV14,CASSPSGVYEQYF
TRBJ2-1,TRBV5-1,CASSMGGSYNEQFF
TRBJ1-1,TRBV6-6,CASSHQGRAAEAFF
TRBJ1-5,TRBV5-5,CASSLYPGGGLNQPQHF
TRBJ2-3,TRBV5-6,CASSPRGTGPDTQYF
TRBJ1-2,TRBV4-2,CASSQAATGDGYTF
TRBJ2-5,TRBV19,CASSGGTGNRRETQYF
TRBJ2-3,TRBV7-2,CASSLVDTQYF
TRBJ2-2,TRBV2,CASRDGGLSSTGELFF
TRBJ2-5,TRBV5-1,CASSLLSGLKQETQYF
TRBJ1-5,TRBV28,CASSLAPPQPQHF
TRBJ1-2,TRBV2,CASSARDSSYGYTF
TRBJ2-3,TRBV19,CASRPPGLATDTQYF
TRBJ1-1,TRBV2,CASIRQVTNTEAFF
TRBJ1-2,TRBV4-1,CASSLGTDLGYGYTF
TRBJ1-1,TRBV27,CASSPHSKNTEAFF
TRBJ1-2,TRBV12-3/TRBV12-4,CASSIRNNYGYTF
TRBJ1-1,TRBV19,CASSLRGSGSVYTEAFF
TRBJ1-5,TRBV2,CASGGPQSQPQHF
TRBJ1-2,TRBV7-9,CASSLGGGIYGYTF
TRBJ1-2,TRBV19,CASSMFGTGNYGYTF
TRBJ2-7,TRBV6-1,CASSEAQGSAPHEQYF
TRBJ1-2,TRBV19,CASSISAAGRAHGYTF
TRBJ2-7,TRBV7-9,CASSTNRGSRDEQYF
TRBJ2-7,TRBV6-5,CASRTGYEQYF
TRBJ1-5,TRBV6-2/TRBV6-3,CASSSDRDRGQPQHF
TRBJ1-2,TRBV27,CASSYKGGVGYGYTF
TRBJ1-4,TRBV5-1,CASSAQGDEKLFF
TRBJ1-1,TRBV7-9,CASSLGSTEAFF
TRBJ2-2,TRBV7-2,CASSLEGGRYGGELFF
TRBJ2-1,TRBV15,CATSRVQASYNEQFF
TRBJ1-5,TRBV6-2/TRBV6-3,CASSPNREGGNQPQHF
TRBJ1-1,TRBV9,CASSTIDRVGWFANTEAFF
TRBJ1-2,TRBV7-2,CASSRGTGVYGYTF
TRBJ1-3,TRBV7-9,CASSFVQGEDRNTIYF
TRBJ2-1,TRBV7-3,CASSLNPAGEQFF
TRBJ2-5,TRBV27,CASSSGLAGIETQYF
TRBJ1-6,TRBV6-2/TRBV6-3,CASSHREGNSPLHF
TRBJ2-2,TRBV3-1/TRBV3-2,CASSHGDGTSGELNTGELFF
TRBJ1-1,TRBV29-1,CSVAPRAGATEAFF
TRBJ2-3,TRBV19,CASSIPSALAGPTDTQYF
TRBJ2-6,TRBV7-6,CASSKGQGSGANVLTF
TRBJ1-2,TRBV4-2,CASSPGGQGENYGYTF
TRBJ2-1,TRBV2,CASSEVSYNEQFF